The entry below gives a single T cell receptor (beta chain) sequence along with its context. The data belong to a study of blood T cell repertoires in COVID-19. The repertoire was sequenced with immunoSEQ multiplex PCR; TCRdb's copy has only in-frame clones and lacks some. The sample shows under 350,000 clones, more than 75% of them seen only once. Germline values: CDR1 LGHNA, CDR2 YSLEER. The ends were cut back, 0 bases at V and 7 bases at J, with 18 bases in the middle. The CDR3 totals 16 residues. The chain employs TRBV4-3 and TRBJ1-2, with D perhaps TRBD1 (6 bases). The source of this sequence is a man aged 65 to 79 with acute or convalescent COVID-19. Sequencing was done on a sample of peripheral blood. The CDR3 is CASSQDSGVVIRGYTF. In nucleotides, the CDR3 is TGCGCCAGCAGCCAAGATTCAGGGGTAGTGATACGTGGCTACACCTTC.